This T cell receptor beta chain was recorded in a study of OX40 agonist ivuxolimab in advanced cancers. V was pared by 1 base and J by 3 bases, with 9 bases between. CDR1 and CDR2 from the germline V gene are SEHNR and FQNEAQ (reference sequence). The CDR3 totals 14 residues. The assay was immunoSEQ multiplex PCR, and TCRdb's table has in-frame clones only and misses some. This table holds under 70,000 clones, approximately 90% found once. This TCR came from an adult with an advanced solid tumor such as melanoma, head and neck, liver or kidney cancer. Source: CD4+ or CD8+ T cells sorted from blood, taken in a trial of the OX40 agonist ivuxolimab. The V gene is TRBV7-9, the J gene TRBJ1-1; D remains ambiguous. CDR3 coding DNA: TGTGCCAGCAGCTTAGGCCTATTGGACACTGAAGCTTTCTTT. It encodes CASSLGLLDTEAFF.